Detailed here is one T cell receptor (beta chain). The target antigen is unknown. The data were obtained in a study of vaccination effects on CD4 cells after COVID-19. Looking at the study overall: Vaccine administered to participants consisted of two doses of either BNT162b2 or mRNA-1273.

V dropped 1 base and J dropped 5 bases, with 15 bases sitting between them. This CDR3 region has 15 residues. Germline loops: CDR1 SGHRS, CDR2 YFSETQ. Measured with immunoSEQ multiplex PCR; TCRdb has only the in-frame clones, and not every one. The repertoire holds under 20,000 clones, with about 74% as singletons. Before any sequencing was done, the ViraFEST assay used viral peptide pools to expand antigen-specific CD4+ T cells. Culture lasted over 9 days before CD4+ T cell isolation. The person was diagnosed with PCR-confirmed SARS-CoV-2 infection between March and December 2020. IL-2 at 8 to 10 IU/ml and peptides at about 10 ug/ml were added to cultured PBMC, approximately 2.2 million per well.

The chain recombines TRBV5-1 with TRBJ2-5; a possible D gene is TRBD1 (5 bases). The clonotype was recovered from a human donor who had a prior SARS-CoV-2 infection. The sample consisted of CD4+ T cells from PBMCs cultured with SARS-CoV-2 spike peptides, taken before COVID-19 vaccination. The CDR3 nucleotides read TGCGCCAGCAGCTTGAAATTGCAGGGCAGGGAGACCCAGTACTTC. This gives the protein CASSLKLQGRETQYF.